This TCR beta chain originates from a study of brain T cells in children with intractable seizures. Points from the study as a whole: HCMV serostatus was not known, and viral specificity came from CDR3 similarity only.

Sequencing used immunoSEQ multiplex PCR; TCRdb keeps in-frame clones, though not all of them. The sample includes fewer than 80,000 clones, about 96% of them seen just once. The CDR3 contains 16 residues. Trimming left V 2 bases short and J 5 bases short, with 16 bases between. The germline V gene has CDR1 MNHEY and CDR2 SVGAGI. Details on this clone: Its specificity is not known.

The specimen comprised peripheral blood, sampled at surgery. This TCR derives from a boy younger than two with focal cortical dysplasia and intractable seizures. The V call is TRBV6-5, the J call TRBJ2-4, with unresolved D. CDR3 DNA: TGTGCCAGCAGTTACCACGGGCTGGGTGTTGAAAACATTCAGTACTTC. Encoded protein: CASSYHGLGVENIQYF.